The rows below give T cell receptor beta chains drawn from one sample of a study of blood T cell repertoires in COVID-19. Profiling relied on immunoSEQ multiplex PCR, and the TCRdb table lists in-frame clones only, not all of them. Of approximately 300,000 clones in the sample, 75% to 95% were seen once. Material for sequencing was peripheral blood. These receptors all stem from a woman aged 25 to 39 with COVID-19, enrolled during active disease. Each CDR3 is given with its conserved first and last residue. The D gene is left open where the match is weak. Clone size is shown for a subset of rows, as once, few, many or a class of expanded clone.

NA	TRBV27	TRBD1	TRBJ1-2	CASSPLTGVNYGYTF	TGTGCCAGCAGTCCGCTGACAGGGGTTAACTATGGCTACACCTTC
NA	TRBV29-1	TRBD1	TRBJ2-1	CSSRDRYNEQFF	TGCAGCTCACGGGACAGGTACAATGAGCAGTTCTTC
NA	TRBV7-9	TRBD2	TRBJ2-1	CASSLGLAGGSNEQFF	TGTGCCAGCAGCTTGGGACTAGCGGGAGGTAGTAATGAGCAGTTCTTC
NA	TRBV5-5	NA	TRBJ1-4	CARRESYNEKLFF	TGTGCCAGGAGGGAAAGCTATAATGAAAAACTGTTTTTT
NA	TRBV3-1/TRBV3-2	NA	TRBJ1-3	CASSLLGQFSGNTIYF	TGTGCCAGCAGCCTCCTCGGACAGTTCTCTGGAAACACCATATATTTT
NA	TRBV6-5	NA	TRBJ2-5	CASSYSRETQYF	TGTGCCAGCAGTTACTCGAGGGAGACCCAGTACTTC
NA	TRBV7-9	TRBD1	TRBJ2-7	CASSPGTGWYEQYF	TGTGCCAGCAGCCCCGGGACAGGGTGGTACGAGCAGTACTTC
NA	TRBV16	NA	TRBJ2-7	CASSLMDSPREQYF	TGTGCCAGCAGCCTAATGGACAGTCCCCGGGAGCAGTACTTC
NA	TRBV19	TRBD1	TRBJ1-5	CANDRDQPQHF	TGTGCCAATGACAGGGACCAGCCCCAGCATTTT
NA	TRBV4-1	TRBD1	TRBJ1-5	CASSSRTGGLSNQPQHF	TGCGCCAGCAGCTCTCGGACAGGGGGCCTTAGCAATCAGCCCCAGCATTTT
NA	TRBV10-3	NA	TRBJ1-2	CAISESMAGYGYTF	TGTGCCATCAGTGAGTCAATGGCAGGGTACGGCTACACCTTC
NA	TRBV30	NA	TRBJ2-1	CAWSVLGTYNEQFF	TGTGCCTGGAGTGTACTGGGCACTTACAATGAGCAGTTCTTC
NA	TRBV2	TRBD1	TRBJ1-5	CASSRGTGAWQPQHF	TGTGCCAGCAGTCGCGGGACAGGGGCCTGGCAGCCCCAGCATTTT
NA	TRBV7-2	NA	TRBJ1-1	CASSLSMDSLGHLNTEAFF	TGTGCCAGCAGCTTAAGTATGGACAGTCTGGGCCACCTGAACACTGAAGCTTTCTTT
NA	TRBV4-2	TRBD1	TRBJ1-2	CASTGQGGRVDGYTF	TGTGCCAGCACCGGACAGGGGGGAAGAGTTGATGGCTACACCTTC
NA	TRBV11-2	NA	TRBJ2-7	CASSWSSYEQYF	TGTGCCAGCAGCTGGAGCTCCTACGAGCAGTACTTC
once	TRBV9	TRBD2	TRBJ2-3	CASSVGLAGATDTQYF	TGTGCCAGCAGCGTGGGACTAGCGGGAGCAACAGATACGCAGTATTTT
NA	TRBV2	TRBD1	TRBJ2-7	CASAGQAPYEQYF	TGTGCCAGCGCCGGACAGGCCCCCTACGAGCAGTACTTC
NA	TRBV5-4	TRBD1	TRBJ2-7	CASRDSSYEQYF	TGTGCCAGTCGGGACAGCTCCTACGAGCAGTACTTC
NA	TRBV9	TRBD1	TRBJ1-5	CASNQGAGDQPQHF	TGTGCCAGCAATCAGGGGGCAGGGGATCAGCCCCAGCATTTT
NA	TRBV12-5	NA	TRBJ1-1	CASGSQGNTEAFF	TGTGCTAGTGGTTCACAGGGGAACACTGAAGCTTTCTTT
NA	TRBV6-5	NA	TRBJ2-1	CASNGGEPYNEQFF	TGTGCCAGCAATGGCGGGGAACCCTACAATGAGCAGTTCTTC
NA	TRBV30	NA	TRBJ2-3	CAWMPGGSTDTQYF	TGTGCCTGGATGCCGGGCGGGAGCACAGATACGCAGTATTTT
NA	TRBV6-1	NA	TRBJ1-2	CASSETGLVATF	TGTGCCAGCAGTGAAACCGGACTCGTGGCCACCTTC
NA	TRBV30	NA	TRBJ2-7	CAWSRGHEQYF	TGTGCCTGGAGTAGAGGTCACGAGCAGTACTTC
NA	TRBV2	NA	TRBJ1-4	CASSVGATNEKLFF	TGTGCCAGCAGTGTGGGAGCAACTAATGAAAAACTGTTTTTT
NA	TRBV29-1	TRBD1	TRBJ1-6	CSVRQGTNSPLHF	TGCAGCGTTCGACAGGGGACGAATTCACCCCTCCACTTT
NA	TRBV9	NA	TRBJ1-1	CASSVGGGGTEAFF	TGTGCCAGCAGCGTAGGGGGCGGGGGCACTGAAGCTTTCTTT
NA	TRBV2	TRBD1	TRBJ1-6	CASSETGGLSPLHF	TGTGCCAGCAGTGAAACAGGGGGTTTGTCACCCCTCCACTTT
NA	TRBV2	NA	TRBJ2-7	CAGSEGVHSYEQYF	TGTGCCGGCTCAGAGGGGGTGCACTCCTACGAGCAGTACTTC
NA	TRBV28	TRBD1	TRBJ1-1	CASSYLQGRGTEAFF	TGTGCCAGCAGTTACTTACAGGGGCGGGGCACTGAAGCTTTCTTT
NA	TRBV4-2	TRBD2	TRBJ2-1	CASSSRLAGGNEQFF	TGTGCCAGCAGCTCCCGACTAGCGGGAGGGAATGAGCAGTTCTTC
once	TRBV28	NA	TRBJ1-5	CAMGRGRKPQHF	TGTGCCATGGGGCGGGGAAGGAAACCCCAGCATTTT
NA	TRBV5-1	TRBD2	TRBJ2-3	CASSLGQREGTDTQYF	TGCGCCAGCAGCTTGGGTCAGCGGGAAGGAACAGATACGCAGTATTTT
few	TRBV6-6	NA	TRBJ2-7	CASSYDSYEQYF	TGTGCCAGCAGTTATGACAGCTACGAGCAGTACTTC
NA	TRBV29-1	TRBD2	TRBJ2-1	CSVKQGLAPQQFF	TGCAGCGTCAAGCAGGGACTAGCGCCTCAGCAGTTCTTC
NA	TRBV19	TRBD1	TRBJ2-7	CASSIEQQGVPEYNYEQYF	TGTGCCAGTAGTATTGAACAACAGGGGGTACCAGAGTACAACTACGAGCAGTACTTC
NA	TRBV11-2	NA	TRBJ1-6	CASSFRYELHF	TGTGCCAGCAGCTTTAGATACGAGCTCCACTTT
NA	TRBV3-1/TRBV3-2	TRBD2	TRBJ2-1	CASSRTGLAGEVEQFF	TGTGCCAGCAGCCGGACTGGGCTAGCGGGAGAGGTTGAGCAGTTCTTC
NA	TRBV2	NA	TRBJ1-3	CASSERGAYSGNTIYF	TGTGCCAGCAGTGAACGGGGGGCGTACTCTGGAAACACCATATATTTT
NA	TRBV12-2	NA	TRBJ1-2	CASRLVGQGAGGYTF	NA
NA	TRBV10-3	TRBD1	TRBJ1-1	CAIRTGGTEAFF	TGTGCCATCAGGACAGGGGGGACTGAAGCTTTCTTT
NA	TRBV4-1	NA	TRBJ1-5	CASSQVIGRQPQHF	TGCGCCAGCAGCCAAGTAATAGGGAGACAGCCCCAGCATTTT
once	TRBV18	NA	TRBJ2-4	CASSAGRGIQYF	TGTGCCAGCTCAGCAGGGCGGGGCATTCAGTACTTC
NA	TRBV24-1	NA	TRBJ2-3	CATSDGAGSVDTQYF	TGTGCCACCAGTGATGGGGCGGGATCGGTAGATACGCAGTATTTT
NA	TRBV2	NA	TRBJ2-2	CASSEARTAGELFF	TGTGCCAGCAGTGAAGCCCGGACAGCCGGGGAGCTGTTTTTT
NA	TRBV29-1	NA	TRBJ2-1	CSVAAIGGSLNNEQFF	TGCAGCGTTGCGGCGATTGGAGGTAGCCTGAACAATGAGCAGTTCTTC
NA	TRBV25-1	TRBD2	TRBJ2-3	CASSDASGSPDTQYF	TGTGCCAGCAGTGATGCTAGCGGGAGCCCAGATACGCAGTATTTT
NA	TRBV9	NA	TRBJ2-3	CASSVVEGLTDTQYF	TGTGCCAGCAGCGTAGTAGAGGGTCTCACAGATACGCAGTATTTT
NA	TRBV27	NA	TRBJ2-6	CASIPTGSGANVLTF	TGTGCCAGCATTCCCACGGGGTCTGGGGCCAACGTCCTGACTTTC
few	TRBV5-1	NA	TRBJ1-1	CASSTQRTAFTEAFF	TGCGCCAGCAGCACCCAACGGACAGCTTTCACTGAAGCTTTCTTT
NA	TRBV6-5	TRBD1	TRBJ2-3	CASGRQGNTDTQYF	TGTGCCAGCGGGAGACAGGGGAACACAGATACGCAGTATTTT
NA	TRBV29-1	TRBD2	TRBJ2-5	CSVAGTSGRETQYF	TGCAGCGTTGCCGGGACTAGCGGGAGAGAGACCCAGTACTTC
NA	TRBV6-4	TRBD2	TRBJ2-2	CASTSLAGASGELFF	TGTGCCAGCACCTCACTAGCGGGAGCTTCCGGGGAGCTGTTTTTT
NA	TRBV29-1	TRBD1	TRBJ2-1	CSVETGTGNEQFF	TGCAGCGTTGAAACCGGGACAGGCAATGAGCAGTTCTTC
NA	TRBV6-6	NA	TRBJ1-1	CASSSSIRGAGTEAFF	TGTGCCAGCAGCAGCTCGATCCGGGGGGCGGGTACTGAAGCTTTCTTT
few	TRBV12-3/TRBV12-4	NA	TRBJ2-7	CASSPGVHEQYF	TGTGCCAGCAGCCCAGGGGTCCACGAGCAGTACTTC